This entry lists 25 T cell receptor beta chains sequenced from one sample in a study of shared clonotypes between healthy human individuals. The data were produced by immunoSEQ multiplex PCR, yet TCRdb's version contains in-frame clones alone and is incomplete. This sample has about 1.4 million clones; 95% to 97% occur once, and the top ten carry 0.95% to 1.5%. Sequenced material: naive CD4+ T cells sorted from blood. Described subset: CD45RA+ positively selected. These receptors originate from a young man in good health.

The chain uses TRBV27 and TRBJ1-1; TRBD1 agrees at 9 bases. This CDR3 has 14 residues. Germline CDR1 is MNHEY and CDR2 is SMNVEV (reference sequence). Germline trimming cut 6 bases from V and 3 bases from J; bases unmatched to any gene: 5. The CDR3 nucleotides read TGTGCCAGCAGAACAGGGGGCTCGGACACTGAAGCTTTCTTT. Translation gives CASRTGGSDTEAFF.

The J gene is TRBJ1-5, the V gene TRBV29-1; tentative D call: TRBD1 (5 bases). CDR3 size: 13 residues. The V and J ends lost 3 bases and 7 bases respectively, with 13 bases between them. Germline-derived CDR1 and CDR2 are SQVTM and ANQGSEA. CDR3 loop: CSVESGSEQPQHF. DNA for the CDR3: TGCAGCGTTGAGTCAGGGTCGGAGCAGCCCCAGCATTTT.

The V gene is TRBV5-1, the J gene TRBJ2-1; 16 nucleotides match TRBD2. This CDR3 spans 17 amino acids. The germline V gene encodes CDR1 SGHRS and CDR2 YFSETQ. With 4 bases clipped from V and 4 bases from J, the junction kept 5 bases outside the gene matches. For the CDR3, the DNA is TGCGCCAGCAGCCCGGGACTAGCGGGAGGGGCATACAATGAGCAGTTCTTC. This encodes CASSPGLAGGAYNEQFF.

This chain's CDR3 is CASTNGGLAGGTGTDTQYF. CDR3 sequence (DNA): TGTGCCAGCACCAACGGAGGGCTAGCGGGAGGCACGGGCACAGATACGCAGTATTTT. The gene calls are TRBV21-1 and TRBJ2-3; the DNA was not compared with TRBD2, the D call given in the table. TRBV21-1 is marked as a pseudogene. This CDR3 is built from 19 residues.

V and J are TRBV2 and TRBJ2-7; D is uncertain. Trimming stripped 2 bases from V and 3 bases from J, with 8 bases between. Germline CDR1 reads SNHLY; CDR2 reads FYNNEI. The CDR3 sequence is 13 residues long. In nucleotides, the CDR3 is TGTGCCAGCAGTGAACCACTTATCTACGAGCAGTACTTC. Amino acid sequence: CASSEPLIYEQYF.

The gene calls are TRBV20-1 and TRBJ1-2; TRBD1 agrees at 7 bases. The CDR3 spans 11 residues. The trim removed 5 bases at V and 7 bases at J, leaving 4 bases unmatched. Germline assignment: CDR1 DFQATT and CDR2 SNEGSKA (reference sequence). The CDR3 spells CSAGRQGGYTF. The CDR3 DNA sequence: TGCAGTGCTGGTCGACAGGGTGGCTACACCTTC.

The gene calls are TRBV6-1 and TRBJ2-7, with 9 bases identical to TRBD1. J was trimmed by 0 bases and V by 8 bases; bases with no gene match: 5. Germline CDR1 and CDR2: MNHNS and SASEGT. The CDR3 sequence is 14 residues long. DNA of the CDR3: TGTGCCAGCGACAGGGGGTTTAGCTCCTACGAGCAGTACTTC. Its translation: CASDRGFSSYEQYF.

The rearrangement joins TRBV7-9 to TRBJ1-2, with D perhaps matching TRBD1 (5 bases). The germline CDR1 and CDR2 sequences are SEHNR and FQNEAQ (reference sequence). V shed 6 bases and J shed 8 bases, with 16 bases lying between them. The CDR3 extends over 13 amino acids. This chain's CDR3 is CASRQVVVEGYTF. In nucleotides, the CDR3 is TGTGCCAGCAGACAGGTCGTGGTTGAAGGCTACACCTTC.

The rearrangement joins TRBV5-4 to TRBJ2-1; 13 nucleotides match TRBD2. V shed 7 bases, J shed 8 bases, and the junction held 12 bases outside the gene matches. From germline, CDR1 is SGHNT and CDR2 YYREEE (reference sequence). The CDR3 covers 16 residues. CDR3 sequence reads: CASVPPGLAGLDEQFF. The CDR3 DNA follows: TGTGCCAGCGTTCCCCCGGGACTAGCGGGACTCGATGAGCAGTTCTTC.

V usage is TRBV6-1 and J usage is TRBJ2-7; 9 nucleotides line up with TRBD1. V was clipped by 3 bases and J by 4 bases; unmatched bases: 10. In germline, CDR1 is MNHNS, CDR2 SASEGT. The CDR3 runs to 16 residues. CDR3 loop: CASSEGTGIFFYEQYF. The CDR3 bases are TGTGCCAGCAGTGAGGGGACAGGGATTTTTTTTTACGAGCAGTACTTC.

The chain combines TRBV6-5 with TRBJ2-3; 8 positions match TRBD2. V lost 6 bases and J lost 3; bases outside the gene matches: 2. The CDR3 sequence is 13 residues long. Looked up from germline, CDR1 is MNHEY and CDR2 is SVGAGI. CDR3 loop: CASRVAGTDTQYF. For the CDR3, the DNA is TGTGCCAGCAGGGTAGCGGGAACAGATACGCAGTATTTT.

V usage is TRBV7-2 and J usage is TRBJ2-2, with TRBD1 as a possible D gene (6 bases). Trimming took off 5 bases at V and 1 base at J, with 11 bases between the two ends. CDR3 size: 15 residues. Germline assignment: CDR1 SGHTA and CDR2 FQGNSA. The CDR3 sequence is CASSPPGQNTGELFF. CDR3 bases: TGTGCCAGCAGCCCCCCGGGACAGAACACCGGGGAGCTGTTTTTT. Using reference TRBV7-2 and TRBJ2-2 for the parts outside the CDR3, the full variable domain is GAGVSQSPSNKVTEKGKDVELRCDPISGHTALYWYRQSLGQGLEFLIYFQGNSAPDKSGLPSDRFSAERTGGSVSTLTIQRTQQEDSAVYLCASSPPGQNTGELFFGEGSRLTVL.

This chain connects TRBV19 to TRBJ2-1; the D gene is possibly TRBD2 (6 bases). The germline CDR1 and CDR2 sequences are LNHDA and SQIVND (reference sequence). The V end was cut by 10 bases, the J end by 4 bases, with 20 bases between. This CDR3 is 15 amino acids long. The chain's CDR3 is CATRPRGMEYNEQFF. The DNA for the CDR3 is TGTGCCACCCGACCTCGGGGGATGGAATACAATGAGCAGTTCTTC.

The J gene is TRBJ2-2, the V gene TRBV9; unclear D gene. CDR3 length: 15 amino acids. Trimming pared 2 bases from V and 0 bases from J, leaving 8 bases between. Germline loops: CDR1 SGDLS, CDR2 YYNGEE. CDR3 sequence: CASSVTGPNTGELFF. For the CDR3, the DNA is TGTGCCAGCAGCGTTACTGGACCGAACACCGGGGAGCTGTTTTTT. The variable domain in full, with the rest retrieved from reference TRBV9 and TRBJ2-2, is DSGVTQTPKHLITATGQRVTLRCSPRSGDLSVYWYQQSLDQGLQFLIQYYNGEERAKGNILERFSAQQFPDLHSELNLSSLELGDSALYFCASSVTGPNTGELFFGEGSRLTVL.

This sequence joins TRBV7-2 and TRBJ2-1; no reliable D call. CDR1 is SGHTA and CDR2 is FQGNSA in the germline V gene. Trimming cost V 2 bases and J 5 bases, with 7 bases left between them. The CDR3 extends over 13 amino acids. CDR3 amino acids: CASSLRKNNEQFF. The CDR3 region has the DNA TGTGCCAGCAGCTTACGCAAAAACAATGAGCAGTTCTTC.

The genes are TRBV7-6 and TRBJ2-7; D is unclear. V was trimmed by 1 base and J by 3 bases, leaving 10 bases between them. This CDR3 region has 14 residues. Germline-derived CDR1 and CDR2 are SGHVS and FNYEAQ. Written as DNA, the CDR3 is TGTGCCAGCAGCTTAGATTTAGTGGACTACGAGCAGTACTTC. It is translated as CASSLDLVDYEQYF.

V usage is TRBV20-1 and J usage is TRBJ2-3; D unclear. The length of the CDR3 is 11 residues. Germline V CDR1 and CDR2: DFQATT, SNEGSKA (reference sequence). V was cut by 6 bases and J by 9 bases, with 13 bases left in between. The chain's CDR3 is CSARSPGTQYF. The CDR3 region has the DNA TGCAGTGCCCGATCTCCGGGCACGCAGTATTTT.

This chain connects TRBV21-1 to TRBJ2-7; TRBD2 is taken as the D call from the table, unchecked against the DNA. TRBV21-1 is a pseudogene. This CDR3 contains 11 residues. The CDR3 loop is CANPVPNEQYF. The CDR3 DNA sequence: TGTGCCAACCCGGTCCCTAACGAGCAGTACTTC.

This chain uses TRBV6-5 with TRBJ2-7; perhaps D is TRBD1 or TRBD2 (5 bases each). CDR3 length: 15 residues. Germline assignment: CDR1 MNHEY and CDR2 SVGAGI. V lost 2 bases and J lost 0, with 11 bases in between. The CDR3 DNA reads TGTGCCAGCAGTTACGGGGGTCTGGGCTCCTACGAGCAGTACTTC. It specifies CASSYGGLGSYEQYF.

V usage is TRBV18 and J usage is TRBJ2-5; D remains unclear. V shed 4 bases and J shed 1 base, with 10 bases lying between them. The CDR3 consists of 14 residues. From germline, CDR1 is KGHSH and CDR2 LQKENI. CDR3 DNA sequence: TGTGCCAGCTCACAATACTCGGGCCAAGAGACCCAGTACTTC. Its translation is CASSQYSGQETQYF.

This clone was recorded once. The chain employs TRBV5-1 and TRBJ2-7; 8 bases fit TRBD1. This CDR3 has 15 amino acids. V dropped 0 bases and J dropped 2; count of bases not matched to a gene: 4. Germline loops: CDR1 SGHRS, CDR2 YFSETQ. The CDR3 DNA reads TGCGCCAGCAGCTTGGGACAGGGGATGCCCTACGAGCAGTACTTC. Translating it yields CASSLGQGMPYEQYF.

The chain links TRBV5-1 to TRBJ1-1, with no clear D. Trimming removed 4 bases from V and 3 bases from J, with 7 bases in between. This CDR3 comprises 12 residues. In germline, CDR1 is SGHRS, CDR2 YFSETQ. The CDR3 DNA is TGCGCCAGCAGCGGCCCTGACACTGAAGCTTTCTTT. It codes for CASSGPDTEAFF.

The J gene is TRBJ2-7, the V gene TRBV9; D possibly uses TRBD1 or TRBD2 (6 bases each). Germline V gives CDR1 SGDLS, CDR2 YYNGEE. This CDR3 has 15 amino acids. Trimming took off 0 bases at V and 2 bases at J, with 12 bases between the two ends. The CDR3 sequence: CASSVGGGGPYEQYF. CDR3 DNA: TGTGCCAGCAGCGTAGGTGGAGGGGGGCCCTACGAGCAGTACTTC.

The chain joins TRBV28 to TRBJ1-3; D remains unclear. The CDR3 covers 11 residues. Trimming removed 8 bases at V and 8 bases at J, with 10 bases between. The germline V gene has CDR1 MDHEN and CDR2 SYDVKM. The CDR3 nucleotides read TGTGCCAGCGGACTTCGGGACACCATATATTTT. It translates to CASGLRDTIYF.

The V call is TRBV9, the J call TRBJ2-1; a weak D match, TRBD2 (5 bases). The CDR3 has 18 amino acids. Per the germline V gene, CDR1 is SGDLS and CDR2 is YYNGEE. V lost 0 bases and J lost 2, with 18 bases in between. The CDR3 DNA reads TGTGCCAGCAGCGTAGCCGAGGGCCGACTGTACCCCTACAATGAGCAGTTCTTC. This sequence encodes CASSVAEGRLYPYNEQFF.